The sequence of this T cell receptor (beta chain) was determined in a study of cytomegalovirus exposure and HLA in healthy donors. This clone was detected once. The data were produced by immunoSEQ multiplex PCR, yet TCRdb's version contains in-frame clones alone and is incomplete. The data contain about 220,000 clones, approximately 90% of them singletons. V dropped 2 bases and J dropped 1 base, with 9 bases sitting between them. This CDR3 spans 14 amino acids. Germline loops: CDR1 SGHNT, CDR2 YYREEE (reference sequence). V is TRBV5-4 and J is TRBJ1-1, with a tentative D call TRBD1 (6 bases). The sequence derives from a man younger than 35 in good health and CMV-seronegative. The sequencing input was PBMCs. CDR3 sequence reads: CASSFDRRNTEAFF. The CDR3 bases are TGTGCCAGCAGCTTCGACAGGAGGAACACTGAAGCTTTCTTT.